Each of the 17 T cell receptor beta chains below was sequenced from the same sample in a study of metastatic and nonmetastatic thyroid tumors. Prior to thyroid surgery, none of the patients had received any treatment. With MiXCR, TCRdb called clones anew from the PCR reads. The sample has 20,000 or so clones; 9% to 15% are singletons. The sequencing input was blood. These receptor sequences come from a male donor with papillary thyroid cancer or a benign thyroid nodule (not recorded which). Some clones in this sample may be carry-over from other donors' samples.

This clone was recorded at least ten times. This chain links TRBV5-1 with TRBJ2-7; 8 bases fit TRBD1. V lost 3 bases and J lost 3; bases outside the gene matches: 5. This CDR3 has 14 amino acids. Germline V lookup: CDR1 SGHRS, CDR2 YFSETQ. CDR3 bases: TGCGCCAGCAGCTCCGGGACAGGACTCTACGAGCAGTACTTC. This translates into CASSSGTGLYEQYF.

Sample share makes this clone medium-sized. The rearrangement links TRBV28 to TRBJ2-7, with D perhaps matching TRBD1 (7 bases). Germline loops: CDR1 MDHEN, CDR2 SYDVKM. CDR3 size: 15 residues. Trimming shortened V by 7 bases and J by 1 base, and 17 bases separated the two germline ends. As DNA, the CDR3 is TGTGCCAGCATGCCCGGCGGGACAGCTTCCTACGAGCAGTACTTC. This gives the protein CASMPGGTASYEQYF.

This clone is classed as medium-sized. V usage is TRBV28 and J usage is TRBJ2-3; D tentatively fits TRBD1 or TRBD2 (6 bases each). The germline CDR1 and CDR2 sequences are MDHEN and SYDVKM. The CDR3 sequence is 16 residues long. Between the trimmed V and J ends, which lost 7 bases and 2 bases, there was a span of 19 bases. CDR3 protein: CASTHRGQGPTDTQYF. In DNA, the CDR3 is TGTGCCAGCACCCATCGGGGGCAGGGACCCACAGATACGCAGTATTTT.

This clone was observed at least ten times. The J gene is TRBJ2-5, the V gene TRBV11-1; D not resolved. This CDR3 is 11 amino acids long. V was shortened by 1 base and J by 4 bases, with 1 base between the two germline ends. Germline V gene data show CDR1 as SGHAT and CDR2 as FQDESV (reference sequence). CDR3 residues: CASSLGETQYF. As DNA, the CDR3 is TGTGCCAGCAGCTTAGGAGAGACCCAGTACTTC. Complete variable domain (other parts from reference TRBV11-1 and TRBJ2-5): EAEVAQSPRYKITEKSQAVAFWCDPISGHATLYWYRQILGQGPELLVQFQDESVVDDSQLPKDRFSAERLKGVDSTLKIQPAELGDSAMYLCASSLGETQYFGPGTRLLVL.

This clone was found many times. This chain links TRBV12-3 or TRBV12-4 with TRBJ1-1; D unclear. V lost 6 bases to trimming and J lost 3 bases, with 11 bases between them. This CDR3 contains 13 residues. CDR3 region: CASRGRMYTEAFF. CDR3 coding DNA: TGTGCCAGCAGGGGCCGGATGTACACTGAAGCTTTCTTT.

The CDR3 region is CASSPGHENTQYF. The DNA for the CDR3 is TGCGCCAGCAGCCCGGGACACGAAAACACCCAGTACTTC. This chain connects TRBV10-1 to TRBJ2-5; a weak D match, TRBD1 (6 bases). Germline V CDR1 and CDR2: WNHNN, SYGVQD (reference sequence). This CDR3 region has 13 residues. V shed 6 bases and J shed 8 bases, with 16 bases lying between them.

This clone was detected ten times or more. The CDR3 loop reads CASSPLAGGENTEAFF. The CDR3 DNA is TGTGCCAGCTCGCCCCTTGCGGGGGGCGAGAACACTGAAGCTTTCTTT. V and J are TRBV18 and TRBJ1-1; D perhaps matches TRBD1 (6 bases). Looked up from germline, CDR1 is KGHSH and CDR2 is LQKENI. This CDR3 is 16 amino acids long. Deletions cut 6 bases from V and 1 base from J, with 18 bases between.

This clone was seen at least ten times. The CDR3 nucleotides are TGCGCCAGCAGCCAAGCTACGAGGGGAAACACTGAAGCTTTCTTT. It is translated as CASSQATRGNTEAFF. The chain is built from TRBV4-1 and TRBJ1-1; D perhaps matches TRBD1 (5 bases). Per germline, CDR1 MGHRA and CDR2 YSYEKL. V lost 1 base and J 2 bases, leaving 11 bases between the germline ends. The CDR3 length is 15 residues.

This clone has just a few counts. This clone may be a read error of a much larger clone one base away. The same CDR3 also results from other DNA sequences found in this sample. J is TRBJ1-5 and V is TRBV18, with TRBD1 identical over 9 bases. Germline CDR1 KGHSH, CDR2 LQKENI. CDR3 length: 16 amino acids. CDR3 in amino acids: CASSPGQGVGNQPQHF. CDR3 sequence (DNA): TGCGCCAGCTCACCGGGACAGGGAGTGGGCAATCAGCCCCAGCATTTT.

In its sample, this clone was seen many times. This chain links TRBV15 with TRBJ2-2; 12 bases line up with TRBD2. Per germline, CDR1 LNHNV and CDR2 YYDKDF (reference sequence). The CDR3 is 16 residues long. V was pared by 3 bases and J by 4 bases, with 3 bases of the junction left unmatched. CDR3 DNA: TGTGCCACCAGCAGGGGGGGACTAGCGGGCACCGGGGAGCTGTTTTTT. This encodes CATSRGGLAGTGELFF.

By share, this clone ranks as medium-sized. This rearrangement joins TRBV6-6 to TRBJ2-7; tentatively, D is TRBD1 (6 bases). V was cut by 0 bases and J by 2 bases, with 11 bases left in between. CDR3 size: 15 residues. The V gene's germline CDR1 is MNHNY and CDR2 SVGAGI (reference sequence). The CDR3 sequence: CASSYSSGATYEQYF. The CDR3 DNA follows: TGTGCCAGCAGTTACTCGTCAGGGGCCACCTACGAGCAGTACTTC.

The chain combines TRBV28 with TRBJ2-1, with D tentatively TRBD2 (5 bases). Deletions cut 2 bases from V and 0 bases from J, with 14 bases between. Germline assignment: CDR1 MDHEN and CDR2 SYDVKM. The CDR3 has 17 amino acids. The CDR3, as DNA: TGTGCCAGCAGTTTACTCCCTAGCAGGAGCTCCTACAATGAGCAGTTCTTC. Amino acid sequence: CASSLLPSRSSYNEQFF.

This clone counts as medium-sized. The rearrangement joins TRBV24-1 to TRBJ2-1; 8 bases fit TRBD2. Germline assignment: CDR1 KGHDR and CDR2 SFDVKD. V lost 1 base, J lost 6 bases, and 7 bases stayed unmatched. This CDR3 comprises 16 residues. The CDR3 sequence is CATSDFFPGGINEQFF. The CDR3 nucleotides are TGTGCCACCAGTGATTTCTTCCCGGGAGGGATCAATGAGCAGTTCTTC.

The rearrangement uses TRBV6-1 and TRBJ2-2, with no clear D. V was pared by 6 bases and J by 5 bases, with 7 bases between. CDR3 size: 12 residues. The germline CDR1 and CDR2 sequences are MNHNS and SASEGT. CDR3 residues: CASSHGTGELFF. The CDR3 DNA sequence: TGTGCCAGCAGCCACGGGACCGGGGAGCTGTTTTTT.

This clone has ten or more counts. This chain connects TRBV30 to TRBJ1-1; 7 nucleotides agree with TRBD1. Germline trimming cut 3 bases from V and 2 bases from J; bases unmatched to any gene: 3. The CDR3 is 13 amino acids. Germline V gene sequence: CDR1 GTSNPN, CDR2 SVGIG (reference sequence). The CDR3 spells CAWRQGFNTEAFF. The CDR3 DNA follows: TGTGCCTGGAGACAGGGGTTTAACACTGAAGCTTTCTTT.

This clone appeared many times. The rearrangement links TRBV15 to TRBJ2-7; the D gene is possibly TRBD1 (6 bases). The germline gives CDR1 LNHNV, CDR2 YYDKDF (reference sequence). V was shortened by 7 bases and J by 2 bases, with 24 bases between the two germline ends. This CDR3 has 17 residues. This CDR3 reads CATTQGTSSGRPYEQYF. CDR3 in DNA: TGTGCCACCACCCAGGGGACGTCTTCAGGCCGGCCCTACGAGCAGTACTTC.

In DNA, the CDR3 is TGTGCCAGCTCACCACGGGTATACTCCTACAATGAGCAGTTCTTC. Its translation is CASSPRVYSYNEQFF. This chain links TRBV18 with TRBJ2-1; D is unresolved. The CDR3 extends over 15 amino acids. The V end was cut by 1 base, the J end by 0 bases, with 7 bases between. Germline V gives CDR1 KGHSH, CDR2 LQKENI.